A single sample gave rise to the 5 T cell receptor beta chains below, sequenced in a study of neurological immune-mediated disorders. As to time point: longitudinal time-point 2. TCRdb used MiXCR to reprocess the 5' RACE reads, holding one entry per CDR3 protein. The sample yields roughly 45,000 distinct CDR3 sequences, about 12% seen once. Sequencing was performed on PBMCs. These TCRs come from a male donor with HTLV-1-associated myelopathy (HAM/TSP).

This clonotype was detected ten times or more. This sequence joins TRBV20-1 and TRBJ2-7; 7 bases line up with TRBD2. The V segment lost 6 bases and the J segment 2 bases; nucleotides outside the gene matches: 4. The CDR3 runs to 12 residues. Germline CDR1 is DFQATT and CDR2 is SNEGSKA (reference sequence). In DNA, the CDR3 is TGCAGTGCCAGGGACTATACCTACGAGCAGTACTTC. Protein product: CSARDYTYEQYF.

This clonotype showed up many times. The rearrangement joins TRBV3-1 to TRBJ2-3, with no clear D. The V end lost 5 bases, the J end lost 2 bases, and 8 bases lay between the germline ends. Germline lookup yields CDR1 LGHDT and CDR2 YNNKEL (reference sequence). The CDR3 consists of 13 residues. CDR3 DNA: TGTGCCAGCAGCAGGGCACCCACAGATACGCAGTATTTT. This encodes CASSRAPTDTQYF.

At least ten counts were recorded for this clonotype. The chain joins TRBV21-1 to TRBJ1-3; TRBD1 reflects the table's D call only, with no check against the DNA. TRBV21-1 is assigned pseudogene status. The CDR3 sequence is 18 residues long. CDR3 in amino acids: CASSKPRGDRGPGNTIYF. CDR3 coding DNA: TGTGCCAGCAGCAAACCTAGAGGGGACAGGGGACCTGGAAACACCATATATTTT.

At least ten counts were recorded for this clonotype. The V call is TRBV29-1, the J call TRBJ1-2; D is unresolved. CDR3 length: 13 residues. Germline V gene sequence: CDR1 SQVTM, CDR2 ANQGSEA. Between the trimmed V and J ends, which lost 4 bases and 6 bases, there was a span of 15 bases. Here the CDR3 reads CSVVVSSVDGYTF. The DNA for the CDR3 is TGCAGCGTTGTAGTCAGCAGCGTTGATGGCTACACCTTC.

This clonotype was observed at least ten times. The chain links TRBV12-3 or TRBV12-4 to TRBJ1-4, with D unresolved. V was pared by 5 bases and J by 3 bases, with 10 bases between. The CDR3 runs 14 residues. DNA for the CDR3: TGTGCCAGCAGTAGTGGTCTTTCTAATGAAAAACTGTTTTTT. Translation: CASSSGLSNEKLFF.